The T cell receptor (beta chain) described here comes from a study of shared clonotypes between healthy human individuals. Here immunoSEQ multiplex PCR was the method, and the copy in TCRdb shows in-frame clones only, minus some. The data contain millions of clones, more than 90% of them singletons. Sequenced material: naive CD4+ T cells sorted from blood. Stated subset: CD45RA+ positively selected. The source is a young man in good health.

CDR3 loop: CASSLSGRPTGELFF. The CDR3 region has the DNA TGTGCCAGCAGTCTTAGCGGGAGGCCCACCGGGGAGCTGTTTTTT. The chain joins TRBV6-5 to TRBJ2-2; 10 nucleotides line up with TRBD2. The germline gives CDR1 MNHEY, CDR2 SVGAGI. The CDR3 runs to 15 residues. Trimming removed 5 bases from V and 4 bases from J; junction bases left unmatched: 4.